These T cell receptor beta chains were read from a single sample in a study of shared clonotypes between healthy human individuals. The method was immunoSEQ multiplex PCR; TCRdb's version includes in-frame clones alone and lacks a portion of them. The sample includes millions of clones, about 92% of them seen just once. Input material: naive CD8+ T cells from PBMCs. The receptors were sampled from a man aged 18-30 years in good health. Some clones in this sample may be carry-over from other donors' samples. Each CDR3 is given with its conserved first and last residue. A D gene is named only where the DNA matches it firmly. Some rows mark clone size as missing; the rest say once, few, many or name a class of expanded clone.

clone_size,j_call,v_call,d_call,cdr3_aa,cdr3_nt
NA,TRBJ2-3,TRBV2,TRBD1,CASSEGQGSDTQYF,TGTGCCAGCAGTGAAGGACAGGGCAGCGATACGCAGTATTTT
NA,TRBJ2-7,TRBV5-6,TRBD2,CASREAGEFYEQYF,TGTGCCAGCAGGGAAGCGGGAGAGTTCTACGAGCAGTACTTC
NA,TRBJ1-2,TRBV4-1,TRBD1,CASSLGGGRGNYGYTF,TGCGCCAGCAGCCTAGGGGGCGGGAGGGGAAACTATGGCTACACCTTC
NA,TRBJ2-3,TRBV2,NA,CASSEALLGAEGFTDTQYF,TGTGCCAGCAGTGAAGCCCTTTTAGGAGCGGAAGGGTTCACAGATACGCAGTATTTT
NA,TRBJ2-5,TRBV6-1,TRBD2,CASRGSGFARETQYF,TGTGCCAGCAGGGGTAGCGGGTTCGCAAGGGAGACCCAGTACTTC
few,TRBJ2-1,TRBV9,TRBD2,CASSENPGLAGYSYNEQFF,TGTGCCAGCAGCGAGAATCCGGGACTAGCGGGCTACTCCTACAATGAGCAGTTCTTC
NA,TRBJ2-7,TRBV4-2,TRBD2,CASSQDAGGDFYEQYF,TGTGCCAGCAGCCAAGATGCGGGGGGAGACTTCTACGAGCAGTACTTC
NA,TRBJ2-3,TRBV5-5,NA,CASSLWGSGSSTDTQYF,TGTGCCAGCAGCTTGTGGGGGTCCGGTTCTAGCACAGATACGCAGTATTTT
NA,TRBJ2-1,TRBV6-5,NA,CASRRIGQGGNEQFF,TGTGCCAGCAGACGAATCGGGCAGGGAGGCAATGAGCAGTTCTTC
NA,TRBJ2-3,TRBV7-8,NA,CASSADRLTDTQYF,TGTGCCAGCAGCGCCGACAGGCTCACAGATACGCAGTATTTT
NA,TRBJ2-5,TRBV29-1,NA,CSVEASSERDPTKETQYF,TGCAGCGTTGAAGCTTCCTCCGAGCGAGACCCGACTAAAGAGACCCAGTACTTC
NA,TRBJ2-4,TRBV2,NA,CASGSRGGSAKNIQYF,TGTGCCAGCGGTAGTAGGGGTGGTTCGGCCAAAAACATTCAGTACTTC
once,TRBJ2-7,TRBV5-1,NA,CASSGPGEQYF,TGCGCCAGCAGCGGTCCGGGCGAGCAGTACTTC
NA,TRBJ1-5,TRBV27,NA,CASSLIQGDQPQHF,TGTGCCAGCAGTCTCATTCAGGGAGATCAGCCCCAGCATTTT
NA,TRBJ2-1,TRBV19,TRBD1,CASRETGGFYNEQFF,TGTGCCAGTAGGGAGACAGGGGGCTTCTACAATGAGCAGTTCTTC
NA,TRBJ2-3,TRBV27,NA,CASSPTAENTQYF,TGTGCCAGCAGTCCGACTGCTGAGAATACGCAGTATTTT
NA,TRBJ2-5,TRBV7-9,TRBD2,CASSQQLADPQETQYF,TGTGCCAGCAGCCAGCAACTAGCGGACCCCCAAGAGACCCAGTACTTC
NA,TRBJ2-1,TRBV7-3,TRBD2,CASSLRASGIYHEQFF,TGTGCCAGCAGCTTACGGGCTAGCGGGATTTACCATGAGCAGTTCTTC
NA,TRBJ2-7,TRBV9,NA,CASSVSSGSYEQYF,TGTGCCAGCAGCGTAAGTTCAGGGTCCTACGAGCAGTACTTC
NA,TRBJ2-3,TRBV9,NA,CASSAGSRTDTQYF,TGTGCCAGCAGCGCAGGCTCACGCACAGATACGCAGTATTTT
NA,TRBJ2-7,TRBV27,TRBD2,CASSSRLLAGGSYEQYF,TGTGCCAGCAGTTCCCGCCTTCTAGCGGGAGGCTCCTACGAGCAGTACTTC
NA,TRBJ1-2,TRBV10-3,NA,CAISGMDGAGDGYTF,TGTGCCATCAGCGGGATGGACGGGGCAGGGGATGGCTACACCTTC
NA,TRBJ2-1,TRBV5-1,TRBD2,CASSKGLAGLYNEQFF,TGCGCCAGCAGCAAGGGACTAGCGGGTCTATACAATGAGCAGTTCTTC
NA,TRBJ2-5,TRBV7-7,NA,CASSLDTEETQYF,TGTGCCAGCAGCCTAGACACTGAAGAGACCCAGTACTTC
once,TRBJ2-2,TRBV27,TRBD2,CASEGLAGGGELFF,TGTGCCAGCGAGGGACTAGCGGGAGGAGGGGAGCTGTTTTTT
once,TRBJ2-7,TRBV27,NA,CASSLLRGARDEYF,TGTGCCAGCAGTTTATTGAGGGGGGCCCGAGATGAGTACTTC
NA,TRBJ2-7,TRBV27,NA,CASSLRATANEQYF,TGTGCCAGCAGTTTACGTGCAACAGCCAACGAGCAGTACTTC
once,TRBJ1-4,TRBV25-1,TRBD1,CASSPPRDRGNEKLFF,TGTGCCAGCAGTCCGCCCCGGGACAGGGGTAATGAAAAACTGTTTTTT
NA,TRBJ2-5,TRBV5-4,NA,CASSGSEIVEETQYF,TGTGCCAGCAGCGGTAGCGAAATAGTAGAAGAGACCCAGTACTTC
NA,TRBJ2-3,TRBV27,TRBD2,CASSLRLAGQGLHTDTQYF,TGTGCCAGCAGTTTACGGCTAGCGGGGCAAGGGCTCCACACAGATACGCAGTATTTT